This TCR beta chain came from a study of blood T cell repertoires in COVID-19. Study overall: Sites across the United States, Italy and Spain contributed samples from acute and convalescent COVID-19. T cells, B-cell-depleted T cells, or PBMCs provided the cDNA or gDNA that served as material.

The V gene end was trimmed by 0 bases and the J gene end by 2 bases; junction bases not matched to a gene: 4. The germline gives CDR1 GTSNPN, CDR2 SVGIG (reference sequence). The CDR3 extends over 15 amino acids. Study processing details: By means of reference gene primer amplification, nucleated cell counts were estimated. Libraries were prepared by immunoSEQ multiplex PCR; TCRdb keeps only in-frame clonotypes and omits some of them. That table is the source of V, J and clone size, and D and trimming were worked out from the DNA. Of some 89,000 clones listed, 89% were seen once; the top ten hold roughly 2.3%.

V is TRBV30 and J is TRBJ2-3, with 8 nucleotides matching TRBD2. Sequencing was done on a sample of peripheral blood. The TCR was taken from a man in his fifties with acute or convalescent COVID-19. CDR3 loop: CAWSVGGGSTDTQYF. DNA of the CDR3: TGTGCCTGGAGTGTCGGGGGGGGGTCCACAGATACGCAGTATTTT.